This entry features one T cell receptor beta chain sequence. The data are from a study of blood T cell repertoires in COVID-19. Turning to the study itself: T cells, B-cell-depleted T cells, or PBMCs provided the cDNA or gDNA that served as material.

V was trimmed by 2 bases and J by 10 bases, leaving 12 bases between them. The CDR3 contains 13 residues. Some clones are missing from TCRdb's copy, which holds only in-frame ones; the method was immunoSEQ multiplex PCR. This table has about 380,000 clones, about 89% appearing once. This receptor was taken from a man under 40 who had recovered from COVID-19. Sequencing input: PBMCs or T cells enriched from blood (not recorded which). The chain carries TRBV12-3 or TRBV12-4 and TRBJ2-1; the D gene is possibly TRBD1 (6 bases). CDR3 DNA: TGTGCCAGCAGTTTACCCAGGGGCCCAGAGCAGTTCTTC. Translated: CASSLPRGPEQFF.